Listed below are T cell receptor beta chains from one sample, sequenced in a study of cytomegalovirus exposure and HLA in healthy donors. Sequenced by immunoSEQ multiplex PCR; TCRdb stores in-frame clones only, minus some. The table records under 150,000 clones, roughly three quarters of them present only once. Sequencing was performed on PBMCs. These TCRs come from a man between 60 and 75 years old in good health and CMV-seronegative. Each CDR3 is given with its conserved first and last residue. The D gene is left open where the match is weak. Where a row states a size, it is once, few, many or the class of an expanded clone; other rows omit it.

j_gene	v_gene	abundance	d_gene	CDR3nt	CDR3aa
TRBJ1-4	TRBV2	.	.	TGTGCCAGCAGTGCCCCGGGGGAGGTTGAAAAACTGTTTTTT	CASSAPGEVEKLFF
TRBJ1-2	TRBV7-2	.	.	TGTGCCAGCAGCTCATCCGCGGGACTATCTGGCTACACCTTC	CASSSSAGLSGYTF
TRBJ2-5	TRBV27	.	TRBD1	TGTGCCAGCAGTACCGGGACAGGGGGATCTGAGACCCAGTACTTC	CASSTGTGGSETQYF
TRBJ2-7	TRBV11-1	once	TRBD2	TGTGCCAGCAGCCATCAGGTCTCCGGGACTAGCGGTACCTACGAGCAGTACTTC	CASSHQVSGTSGTYEQYF
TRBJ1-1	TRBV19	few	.	TGTGCCAGTAGTACCAACAGGGCGAGAAACACTGAAGCTTTCTTT	CASSTNRARNTEAFF
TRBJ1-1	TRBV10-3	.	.	TGTGCCATCAGTGCCGCCCAAGGCGGGGATACTGAAGCTTTCTTT	CAISAAQGGDTEAFF
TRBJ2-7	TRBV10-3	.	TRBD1	TGTGCCATCAGTGGAGAGGACAGGGGACACGAGCAGTACTTC	CAISGEDRGHEQYF
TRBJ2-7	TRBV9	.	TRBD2	TGTGCCAGCAGCGTAGGGCAGCGGGAGGGCCTCTACGAGCAGTACTTC	CASSVGQREGLYEQYF
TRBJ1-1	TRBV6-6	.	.	TGTGCCAGCAGTTCAGAAATCCCTGAAGCTTTCTTT	CASSSEIPEAFF
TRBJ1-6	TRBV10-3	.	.	TGTGCCATCAGGCCTACCGCGGATAATTCACCCCTCCACTTT	CAIRPTADNSPLHF
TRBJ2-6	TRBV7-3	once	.	TGTGCCACCTTTCAGACTGGGGCCAACGTCCTGACTTTC	CATFQTGANVLTF
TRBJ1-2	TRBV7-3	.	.	TGTGCCAGCAGCTCGACGGGACTCAACGATGGCTACACCTTC	CASSSTGLNDGYTF
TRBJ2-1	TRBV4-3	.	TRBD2	TGCGCCAGCAGCCAAGATCCCTCAGCGGGAGACCTTAACAATGAGCAGTTCTTC	CASSQDPSAGDLNNEQFF
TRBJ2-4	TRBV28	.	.	TGTGCCAGCAGTTTAATAGGACAGTTCCCGACGGTGGACATTCAGTACTTC	CASSLIGQFPTVDIQYF
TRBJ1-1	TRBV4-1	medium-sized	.	TGCGCCAGCAGCCGGGGCCCGGGCACTGAAGCTTTCTTT	CASSRGPGTEAFF
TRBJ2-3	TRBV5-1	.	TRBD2	TGCGCCAGCAGCCCCTTAGCGGGGGAAATCACAGATACGCAGTATTTT	CASSPLAGEITDTQYF
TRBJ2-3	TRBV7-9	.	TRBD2	TGTGCCAGCGCAGGTGGGGCCCGGACTAGCCCAGATACGCAGTATTTT	CASAGGARTSPDTQYF
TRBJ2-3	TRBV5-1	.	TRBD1	TGCGCCAGCAGCTTGGAGTGGTGGACAGGGAAAACAGATACGCAGTATTTT	CASSLEWWTGKTDTQYF
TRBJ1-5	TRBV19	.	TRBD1	TGTGCCAGTAGTAGGTTAACAGGGGGCGGAGGTCAGCCCCAGCATTTT	CASSRLTGGGGQPQHF
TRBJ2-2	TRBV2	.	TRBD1	TGTGCCAGCAGTTGGGACAGTATCGCGAACACCGGGGAGCTGTTTTTT	CASSWDSIANTGELFF
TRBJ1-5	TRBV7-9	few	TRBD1	TGTTCCAGCAGCTTAGGAGGACAGGGGCCCCAGCATTTT	CSSSLGGQGPQHF
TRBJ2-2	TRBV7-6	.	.	TGTGCCAGCAGCTTAGGACTGATGAACACCGGGGAGCTGTTTTTT	CASSLGLMNTGELFF
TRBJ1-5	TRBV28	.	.	TGTGCCAGCAGTTTAGGTGGAGGTAGCAATCAGCCCCAGCATTTT	CASSLGGGSNQPQHF
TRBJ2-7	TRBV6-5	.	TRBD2	TGTGCCAGCAGGGAGACCAGCGGGAGGGTCCGGGAGCAGTACTTC	CASRETSGRVREQYF
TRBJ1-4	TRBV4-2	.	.	TGTGCCAGCAACCAAGAGTTGAGAGAAAAACTGTTTTTT	CASNQELREKLFF
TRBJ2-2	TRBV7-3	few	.	TGTGCCAGCAGCTGGGGCCCAAACACCGGGGAGCTGTTTTTT	CASSWGPNTGELFF
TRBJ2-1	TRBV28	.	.	TGTGCCAGCAGCGGCGGACAGAGCTCCTACAATGAGCAGTTCTTC	CASSGGQSSYNEQFF
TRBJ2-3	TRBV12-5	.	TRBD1	TGTGCTAGTGGTTACGGACAGGGAGACACAGATACGCAGTATTTT	CASGYGQGDTDTQYF
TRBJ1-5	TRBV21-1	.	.	TGTGCCAGCAGCAAAGCGCGGGACAGGGATTCTAACAGCAATCAGCCCCAGCATTTT	CASSKARDRDSNSNQPQHF
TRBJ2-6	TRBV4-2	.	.	TGTGCCAGCAGCCAAGTTGGGGGGATCTCTGGGGCCAACGTCCTGACTTTC	CASSQVGGISGANVLTF
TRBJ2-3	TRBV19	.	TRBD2	TGTGCCAGTGCCGGACTAGCAGGGGCAGATACGCAGTATTTT	CASAGLAGADTQYF
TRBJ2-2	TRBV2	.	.	TGTGCCAGCAGTGGCGGCCGAACGAACACCGGGGAGCTGTTTTTT	CASSGGRTNTGELFF
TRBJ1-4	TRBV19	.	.	TGTGCCAGTAGCACCCTCGGGGAGGCTTTTAATGAAAAACTGTTTTTT	CASSTLGEAFNEKLFF
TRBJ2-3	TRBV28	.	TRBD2	TGTGCCAGCAGCTCGGGACTAGCGGGAGGGACAGATACGCAGTATTTT	CASSSGLAGGTDTQYF
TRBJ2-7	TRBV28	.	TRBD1	TGTGCCACTTACAGGGGCCAAGCCTACGAGCAGTACTTC	CATYRGQAYEQYF
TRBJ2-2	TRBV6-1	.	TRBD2	TGTGCCAGCAGTGAAGCGGGGGGGATGAACACCGGGGAGCTGTTTTTT	CASSEAGGMNTGELFF
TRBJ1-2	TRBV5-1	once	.	TGCGCCAGCAGAGCACTACCTGGAGATTATGGCTACACCTTC	CASRALPGDYGYTF
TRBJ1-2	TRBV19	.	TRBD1	TGTGCCACCAGATCAGCGGGACAGGGGTACTATGGCTACACCTTC	CATRSAGQGYYGYTF
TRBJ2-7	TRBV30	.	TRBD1	TGTGCCTGGAGGGTACAGGGGATCAACGAGCAGTACTTC	CAWRVQGINEQYF
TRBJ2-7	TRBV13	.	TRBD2	TGTGCCAGCAGCTTTGCGGGGGACGCCTCTTACGAGCAGTACTTC	CASSFAGDASYEQYF
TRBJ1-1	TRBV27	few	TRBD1	TGTGCCAGCAGTTTGGGGACAGGGGGGCAGACTGAAGCTTTCTTT	CASSLGTGGQTEAFF
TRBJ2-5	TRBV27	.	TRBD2	TGTGCCAGCAGTTTGGCGGGAGGGGGAGGGGAGACCCAGTACTTC	CASSLAGGGGETQYF
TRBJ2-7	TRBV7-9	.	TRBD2	TGTGCCAGCAGCGTTACTAGCGGGAGGGAGATTGGCTCCTACGAGCAGTACTTC	CASSVTSGREIGSYEQYF
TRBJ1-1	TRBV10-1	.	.	TGCGCCAGCAGTGAGTACAGGCATAACACTGAAGCTTTCTTT	CASSEYRHNTEAFF
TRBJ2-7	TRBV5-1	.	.	TGCGCCAGCGGGGTACAGGGTTCCTACGAGCAGTACTTC	CASGVQGSYEQYF
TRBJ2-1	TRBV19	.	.	TGTGCCAGTAGTATAATCACTAGGTACAATGAGCAGTTCTTC	CASSIITRYNEQFF
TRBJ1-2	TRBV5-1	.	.	TGCGCCAGCAGCCCCACCACTCAGGGGTCTGACTATGGCTACACCTTC	CASSPTTQGSDYGYTF
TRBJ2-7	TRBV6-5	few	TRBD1	TGTGCCAGCAGTTACCGTACAGGGGGCATCGACGAGCAGTACTTC	CASSYRTGGIDEQYF
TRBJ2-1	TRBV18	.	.	TGTGCCAGCTCGGAGGGACTCAGCTCCTACAATGAGCAGTTCTTC	CASSEGLSSYNEQFF
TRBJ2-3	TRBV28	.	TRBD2	TGTGCCAGCGCCCAGGGAGGGAGCACAGATACGCAGTATTTT	CASAQGGSTDTQYF
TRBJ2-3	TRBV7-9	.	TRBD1	TGTGCCAGCAGCCGGACGGACAGGTTCACAGATACGCAGTATTTT	CASSRTDRFTDTQYF
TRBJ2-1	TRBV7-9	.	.	TGTGCCAGCAGCTTAGAGGCCGGGGGGCCCTACAATGAGCAGTTCTTC	CASSLEAGGPYNEQFF
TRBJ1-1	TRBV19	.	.	TGTGCCAGTAGCCCGGGACATATGAACACTGAAGCTTTCTTT	CASSPGHMNTEAFF
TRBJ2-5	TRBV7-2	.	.	TGTGCCAGCAGCAAAAACCGGATCGGGGAGACCCAGTACTTC	CASSKNRIGETQYF
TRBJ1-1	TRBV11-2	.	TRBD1	TGTGCCAGCAGCTTAGGACAGGGGAACACTGAAGCTTTCTTT	CASSLGQGNTEAFF
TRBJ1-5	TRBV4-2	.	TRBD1	TGTGCCAGCAGCCAAGAAGGGACAGGGCCCAATCAGCCCCAGCATTTT	CASSQEGTGPNQPQHF
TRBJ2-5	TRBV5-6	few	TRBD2	TGTGCCAGCAGCACCGGGACTAGCGGGGAGACCCAGTACTTC	CASSTGTSGETQYF
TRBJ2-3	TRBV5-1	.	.	TGCGCCACCGGGCCAGGGTCAGATACGCAGTATTTT	CATGPGSDTQYF
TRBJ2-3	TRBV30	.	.	TGTGCCTGGAGTCTCCAGGGAAGATTCACAGATACGCAGTATTTT	CAWSLQGRFTDTQYF